The 32 T cell receptor beta chains below were found in one sample sequenced in a study of metastatic and nonmetastatic thyroid tumors. No treatment had been given to any patient before thyroid surgery. MiXCR was used by TCRdb to re-call the PCR reads. The data hold about 40,000 clones, with roughly a sixth observed a single time. Material: blood. The receptors come from a female donor with papillary thyroid cancer or a benign thyroid nodule (not recorded which). Some clones in this sample may be carry-over from other donors' samples.

This clone was seen ten or more times. The gene calls are TRBV10-3 and TRBJ2-5; 12 bases align to TRBD1. Germline CDR1 ENHRY, CDR2 SYGVKD. The CDR3 spans 14 residues. V trimming: 6 bases; J trimming: 5 bases; junction bases outside the gene matches: 4. The CDR3 DNA sequence: TGTGCCATCAGCCAGGGGACAGGGGGCGAGACCCAGTACTTC. This gives the protein CAISQGTGGETQYF.

The chain couples TRBV5-1 to TRBJ2-3; 8 nucleotides match TRBD1. Per germline, CDR1 SGHRS and CDR2 YFSETQ. CDR3 size: 12 residues. V gave up 10 bases and J gave up 5 bases; unmatched junction bases: 6. CDR3 residues: CAGSTGGDTQYF. The CDR3 DNA reads as TGCGCCGGTAGCACAGGGGGAGATACGCAGTATTTT.

This clone was found a few times. The rearrangement joins TRBV10-1 to TRBJ1-1; the D is unclear. This CDR3 has 14 amino acids. The V gene lost 3 bases and the J gene lost 5 bases, with 13 bases spanning the gap. Germline V gene lookup returns CDR1 WNHNN and CDR2 SYGVQD (reference sequence). The CDR3 DNA sequence: TGCGCCAGCAGTGAAAACAGAGGGCTGACTGAAGCTTTCTTT. Translation gives CASSENRGLTEAFF.

Ten or more counts support this clone. Other DNA sequences in this sample translate to the same CDR3. V is TRBV11-3 and J is TRBJ1-1; D is undetermined. The germline V and J ends were trimmed by 0 bases and 1 base, with 6 bases remaining between them. The CDR3 totals 14 residues. CDR1 is SGHNT, CDR2 YENEEA, per germline. The CDR3 loop reads CASSLESGNTEAFF. The CDR3 nucleotides read TGTGCCAGCAGCTTAGAATCGGGGAACACTGAAGCTTTCTTT.

The rearrangement links TRBV20-1 to TRBJ1-3, with TRBD1 matching 7 bases. This CDR3 region has 17 residues. J was trimmed by 0 bases and V by 0 bases; bases with no gene match: 8. Germline V lookup: CDR1 DFQATT, CDR2 SNEGSKA (reference sequence). CDR3 amino acids: CSARDREGQLSGNTIYF. The CDR3 coding sequence is TGCAGTGCTAGAGATCGGGAGGGACAGCTCTCTGGAAACACCATATATTTT.

Regarding this clone: This sample includes further DNA sequences coding for the same CDR3. The V gene is TRBV28, the J gene TRBJ2-7, with no clear D. The CDR3 extends over 12 amino acids. CDR1 is MDHEN and CDR2 is SYDVKM in the germline V gene. Trimming took 8 bases from V and 8 from J, leaving 16 bases between them. The CDR3 nucleotides read TGTGCCAGCGGCCCCCCCCGGGTGAAGCAGTACTTC. It yields the protein CASGPPRVKQYF. Drawing the rest from reference TRBV28 and TRBJ2-7, the complete variable domain is DVKVTQSSRYLVKRTGEKVFLECVQDMDHENMFWYRQDPGLGLRLIYFSYDVKMKEKGDIPEGYSVSREKKERFSLILESASTNQTSMYLCASGPPRVKQYFGPGTRLTVT.

This clone was seen ten or more times. This chain joins TRBV18 and TRBJ1-1, with D perhaps matching TRBD1 (6 bases). The CDR3 extends over 14 amino acids. Germline V lookup: CDR1 KGHSH, CDR2 LQKENI. With 3 bases removed from V and 1 base from J, the gap between germline ends came to 9 bases. The CDR3, as DNA: TGTGCCAGCTCACCGCAGACAGGGAACACTGAAGCTTTCTTT. It is translated as CASSPQTGNTEAFF.

This chain connects TRBV30 to TRBJ2-6, with unresolved D. CDR1 and CDR2 from the germline V gene are GTSNPN and SVGIG (reference sequence). This CDR3 region has 12 residues. The V and J ends lost 0 bases and 9 bases respectively, with 6 bases between them. The CDR3 DNA is TGTGCCTGGAGTGTGCAGGTCAACGTCCTGACTTTC. Encoded protein: CAWSVQVNVLTF.

The table lists this clone with many counts. For the CDR3, the DNA is TGTGCCAGCAGCTCCCGACTAGCGTCCTACAATGAGCAGTTCTTC. Its translation: CASSSRLASYNEQFF. The chain couples TRBV7-8 to TRBJ2-1; 8 bases align to TRBD2. The ends lost 4 bases at V and 1 base at J; junction bases unmatched: 3. The CDR3 has 15 amino acids. Germline assignment: CDR1 SGHVS and CDR2 FQNEAQ.

This clone was picked up a small number of times. At one of its ends the junction is not consistent with the germline gene, which may arise from a read error. CDR3 sequence reads: CASSGSLNTESFF. CDR3 DNA sequence: TGTGCCAGCAGTGGGTCCTTGAACACTGAATCTTTCTTT. The genes are TRBV2 and TRBJ1-1; no definite D call. Germline CDR1 is SNHLY and CDR2 is FYNNEI. This CDR3 region has 13 residues.

At least ten counts were recorded for this clone. Since a much larger clone is just one base distant, this may be a read error. Within the sample, other DNA sequences also encode this same CDR3. The chain uses TRBV10-3 and TRBJ2-7, with 7 bases that match TRBD1. This CDR3 is built from 15 residues. The germline V gene has CDR1 ENHRY and CDR2 SYGVKD. CDR3 amino acids: CASSEPGQISYEQYF. The CDR3 nucleotides read TGTGCTTCATCCGAACCGGGACAGATATCTTACGAGCAGTACTTC.

The chain uses TRBV28 and TRBJ1-2; D unresolved. Germline V gene lookup returns CDR1 MDHEN and CDR2 SYDVKM. Trimming cost V 6 bases and J 4 bases, with 18 bases left between them. The CDR3 sequence is 15 residues long. The CDR3 sequence: CASRPGQSFLYGYTF. CDR3 DNA sequence: TGTGCCAGCAGGCCCGGCCAGTCTTTCCTCTATGGCTACACCTTC.

This clone has ten or more counts. CDR3 nucleotide sequence: TGCAGTGCTAGAGGGGATAGGGGGATCACTGAAGCTTTCTTT. As protein: CSARGDRGITEAFF. The chain uses TRBV20-1 and TRBJ1-1, with D possibly TRBD1 on 6 matching bases. The germline CDR1 and CDR2 sequences are DFQATT and SNEGSKA (reference sequence). Trimming took 1 base from V and 4 from J, leaving 13 bases between them. The CDR3 is 14 residues long.

With regard to this clone: A read error is possible here, since a much larger clone lies one base away. V usage is TRBV5-6 and J usage is TRBJ2-3; 8 bases agree with TRBD2. The V gene end was trimmed by 0 bases and the J gene end by 5 bases; junction bases not matched to a gene: 11. The V gene's germline CDR1 is SGHDT and CDR2 YYEEEE. The CDR3 consists of 17 residues. The CDR3 region has the DNA TGTGCCAGCAGCTTGGCCCCGACTAGCGTGAAGATAGATACGCAGTATTTT. This codes for CASSLAPTSVKIDTQYF.

With regard to this clone: The junction does not match germline at one end; this may be a read error. The chain recombines TRBV11-3 with TRBJ2-5, with TRBD2 identical over 11 bases. The CDR3 contains 17 residues. CDR1 and CDR2 from the germline V gene are SGHNT and YENEEA. The CDR3 loop is CASSSLAGGPVGETQYF. CDR3 nucleotides: TGTGCCAGCAGCTCCTTAGCGGGAGGGCCGGTCGGAGAGACACAGTACTTC.

In its sample, this clone was seen many times. This rearrangement joins TRBV11-2 to TRBJ1-5; possible D gene TRBD1, 5 bases. This CDR3 spans 15 amino acids. Trimming pared 5 bases from V and 0 bases from J, leaving 11 bases between. Germline CDR1 is SGHAT and CDR2 is FQNNGV. The CDR3 region is CASSPDSNSNQPQHF. CDR3 bases: TGTGCCAGCAGCCCTGACAGCAATAGCAATCAGCCCCAGCATTTT.

This clone has a count of ten or more. A much larger clone differs by one base, so this may be a read error. The chain recombines TRBV24-1 with TRBJ1-2; D is possibly TRBD1 (6 bases). Germline V gene data show CDR1 as KGHDR and CDR2 as SFDVKD. This CDR3 has 13 residues. The CDR3 coding sequence is TGTGCCACCAGTGATTTTGGGGGCGGCGGCTGCACCTTC. Translated: CATSDFGGGGCTF.

The chain is built from TRBV20-1 and TRBJ2-7; 8 nucleotides line up with TRBD2. Trimming cost V 3 bases and J 2 bases; bases outside gene matches: 0. The CDR3 runs to 12 residues. The V gene's germline CDR1 is DFQATT and CDR2 SNEGSKA (reference sequence). CDR3 nucleotide sequence: TGCAGTGCTAGCGGGAGGGCCTACGAGCAGTACTTC. This gives the protein CSASGRAYEQYF.

This clone was seen only a few times. The chain has TRBV7-7 and TRBJ2-7; no firm D call. CDR3 length: 12 residues. Germline CDR1 SSHAT, CDR2 FNYEAQ (reference sequence). Here the CDR3 reads CAISSRSPEQYF. The CDR3 DNA follows: TGTGCTATCAGCTCCCGGTCCCCCGAGCAGTACTTC.

This clone was observed at least ten times. V gene TRBV2 combines with J gene TRBJ2-5; 8 nucleotides agree with TRBD1. The CDR3 consists of 14 residues. V lost 6 bases and J lost 1; bases outside the gene matches: 4. Germline CDR1 is SNHLY and CDR2 is FYNNEI. CDR3 DNA: TGTGCCAGCAGACCCAGGGGGCTCCAAGAGACCCAGTACTTC. This encodes CASRPRGLQETQYF.

This clone has at least ten counts. Here the CDR3 DNA reads TGTGCCAGCAGCTTTTACGGAAGGGTAAACGAGCAGTACTTC. It specifies CASSFYGRVNEQYF. The chain recombines TRBV5-6 with TRBJ2-7; D unresolved. The CDR3 has 14 amino acids. V was cut by 2 bases and J by 5 bases, with 14 bases left in between. Per germline, CDR1 SGHDT and CDR2 YYEEEE.

This chain connects TRBV15 to TRBJ1-4; D possibly corresponds to TRBD1 (6 bases). This CDR3 comprises 15 residues. The V and J ends lost 0 bases and 7 bases respectively, with 12 bases between them. Germline V CDR1 and CDR2: LNHNV, YYDKDF (reference sequence). The CDR3 region has the DNA TGTGCCACCAGCAGAGATCCGGGGGGGGCTGAAAAACTGTTTTTT. Its protein product is CATSRDPGGAEKLFF. The full variable domain, completed using reference TRBV15 and TRBJ1-4, is DAMVIQNPRYQVTQFGKPVTLSCSQTLNHNVMYWYQQKSSQAPKLLFHYYDKDFNNEADTPDNFQSRRPNTSFCFLDIRSPGLGDTAMYLCATSRDPGGAEKLFFGSGTQLSVL.

This clone has a handful of counts. The chain has TRBV6-1 and TRBJ2-7, with a weak D call TRBD1 (5 bases). V was clipped by 4 bases and J by 2 bases, with 18 bases between them. Germline assignment: CDR1 MNHNS and CDR2 SASEGT. This CDR3 has 16 amino acids. CDR3 in DNA: TGTGCCAGCAGTGGGACCCTGGGCAGGGAAGCCTACGAGCAGTACTTC. Translated: CASSGTLGREAYEQYF.

This clone was detected only a few times. The V and J genes are TRBV27 and TRBJ2-1, with unresolved D. Germline assignment: CDR1 MNHEY and CDR2 SMNVEV (reference sequence). The CDR3 is 12 amino acids. V lost 6 bases and J 7 bases, leaving 10 bases between the germline ends. CDR3 nucleotides: TGTGCCAGCAGGAAGACGGGTAATGAGCAGTTCTTC. Protein product: CASRKTGNEQFF.

This clone was seen at least ten times. This chain links TRBV27 with TRBJ1-1, with 7 bases that match TRBD1. The germline V gene has CDR1 MNHEY and CDR2 SMNVEV (reference sequence). V shed 2 bases and J 3 bases; nucleotides not matched to a gene: 6. This CDR3 is built from 15 residues. CDR3 nucleotides: TGTGCCAGCAGTTTAAAGGGGGCCGCGGACACTGAAGCTTTCTTT. Its translation: CASSLKGAADTEAFF.

This clone was seen repeatedly, ten times or more. The J gene is TRBJ1-5, the V gene TRBV7-9; 8 nucleotides match TRBD1. The CDR3 has 14 residues. J lost 7 bases, V lost 5 bases, and 7 bases had no gene match. The V gene's germline CDR1 is SEHNR and CDR2 FQNEAQ (reference sequence). The CDR3 DNA reads TGTGCCAGCAGCAACTCAGGGGGCGAGCAGCCCCAGCATTTT. Its translation is CASSNSGGEQPQHF.

J is TRBJ2-3 and V is TRBV27, with 10 bases lining up with TRBD2. With 7 bases clipped from V and 4 bases from J, the junction kept 5 bases outside the gene matches. The CDR3 is 14 amino acids. The germline V gene has CDR1 MNHEY and CDR2 SMNVEV (reference sequence). CDR3 in DNA: TGTGCCAGCACAAGCGGGGGGGCCGCAGATACGCAGTATTTT. Its protein is CASTSGGAADTQYF.

This clone has at least ten counts. Other DNA sequences in this specimen translate into the identical CDR3. This chain's CDR3 is CASSPDSGAYEQYF. DNA for the CDR3: TGTGCCAGCAGCCCGGACTCGGGGGCCTACGAGCAGTACTTC. This chain joins TRBV11-3 and TRBJ2-7, with D perhaps TRBD2 (6 bases). Trimming left V 5 bases short and J 2 bases short, with 13 bases between. The CDR3 sequence is 14 residues long. Germline CDR1 and CDR2: SGHNT and YENEEA.

This clone was counted ten times or more. V gene TRBV11-2 combines with J gene TRBJ2-7; D is perhaps TRBD1 (5 bases). This CDR3 has 12 residues. The V end was cut by 0 bases, the J end by 6 bases, with 6 bases between. In germline, CDR1 is SGHAT, CDR2 FQNNGV. The CDR3 DNA reads as TGTGCCAGCAGCTTAGACAGGGCCGAGCAGTACTTC. It codes for CASSLDRAEQYF.

This clone appeared many times. The chain combines TRBV20-1 with TRBJ1-5, with a tentative D call TRBD1 (6 bases). Trimming pared 6 bases from V and 3 bases from J, leaving 21 bases between. Germline assignment: CDR1 DFQATT and CDR2 SNEGSKA (reference sequence). The CDR3 covers 16 residues. For the CDR3, the DNA is TGCAGTGCAATGAGCCTCCAGGGGTTGGACAATCAGCCCCAGCATTTT. It codes for CSAMSLQGLDNQPQHF.

There are many counts of this clone. The chain combines TRBV20-1 with TRBJ1-4, with D maybe TRBD1 (5 bases). The CDR3 spans 23 residues. Trimming stripped 1 base from V and 0 bases from J, with 33 bases between. CDR1 and CDR2 from the germline V gene are DFQATT and SNEGSKA (reference sequence). The CDR3 nucleotides are TGCAGTGCTAGAGGTTACCGCTCTTCTCCTTCCGGGACTGAAGATGCAACTAATGAAAAACTGTTTTTT. Translating it yields CSARGYRSSPSGTEDATNEKLFF.

This clone has at least ten counts. V gene TRBV11-2 combines with J gene TRBJ2-7; D gene uncertain. The V end lost 3 bases, the J end lost 2 bases, and 11 bases lay between the germline ends. Germline values: CDR1 SGHAT, CDR2 FQNNGV. This CDR3 comprises 14 residues. Here the CDR3 DNA reads TGTGCCAGCAGCTTGGGCGTTTTCACCTACGAGCAGTACTTC. Translation gives CASSLGVFTYEQYF.